Included here is one T cell receptor beta chain sequence, with context. This sample is drawn from a study of T cells in localized non-small cell lung cancer. The table came from immunoSEQ multiplex PCR; TCRdb's copy has only in-frame clones and leaves some out. The table has tens of thousands of clones, approximately 80% seen once. V was clipped by 7 bases and J by 5 bases; unmatched bases: 8. The CDR3 sequence is 14 residues long. Germline CDR1 MNHNS, CDR2 SASEGT. The rearrangement joins TRBV6-1 to TRBJ2-7, with 10 bases aligning to TRBD2. The sample in question was peripheral blood mononuclear cells, obtained before any cancer treatment. This receptor was identified in a man aged 35 to 69 with stage III lung adenocarcinoma. For the CDR3, the DNA is TGTGCCAGCAAACTAGCGGGAATCTCAGACGAGCAGTACTTC. This translates into CASKLAGISDEQYF.